Reported below is one TCR beta chain. The sample comes from a study of shared clonotypes between healthy human individuals. Study-level information: The donor group consisted of a couple of women and a few men, aged 18 to 49. Each donor's CD8 memory used one plate, CD8 naive two, each CD4 subset three.

Germline V gene data show CDR1 as SEHNR and CDR2 as FQNEAQ (reference sequence). Trimming cost V 5 bases and J 5 bases, with 18 bases left between them. CDR3 size: 16 residues. Samples underwent the assay at deep level. Here immunoSEQ multiplex PCR was the method, and the copy in TCRdb shows in-frame clones only, minus some. The top ten clones hold around 0.6% of a sample with around 980,000 clones, approximately 80% of them seen once. Naive CD45RA+ and memory CD45RA-negative subsets were split from CD4+ cells. The TCR comes from a young man in good health. Some clones in this sample may be carry-over from other donors' samples. Sequencing was carried out using memory CD4+ T cells from PBMCs. Sample subset: CD45RA-negative fraction. The chain couples TRBV7-9 to TRBJ1-4; D remains ambiguous. The CDR3 sequence is CASSRWITLNNEKLFF. CDR3 DNA: TGTGCCAGCAGCCGGTGGATTACACTCAACAATGAAAAACTGTTTTTT.